This TCR beta chain was profiled in a study of T-cell memory formation after mild COVID-19. In TCRdb, the 5' RACE reads were re-called with MiXCR into one record per CDR3 protein. This repertoire shows some 280,000 distinct CDR3 sequences, 16% found once; its top ten account for roughly 20%. This clonotype was found a few times. Deletions cut 5 bases from V and 4 bases from J, with 13 bases between. The CDR3 contains 13 residues. CDR1 and CDR2 (germline): SGHKS, YYEKEE (reference sequence). This clonotype was obtained from a man in his late teens or twenties who had mild COVID-19 (a few samples of this study predate the infection). Cell type and time point are not known. The sample comprised PBMCs or a T cell subset sorted from them (not recorded which). The V gene is TRBV5-5, the J gene TRBJ2-7; D not resolved. The CDR3 DNA reads as TGTGCCAGCAGAATTCACGGTCGGTACGAGCAGTACGTC. As protein: CASRIHGRYEQYV.